One and the same sample provided the 16 T cell receptor beta chains below, sequenced in a study of blood T cell repertoires in COVID-19. Here immunoSEQ multiplex PCR was the method, and the copy in TCRdb shows in-frame clones only, minus some. The table has almost 200,000 clones, over 80% seen once; the top ten hold approximately 0.97%. The sequencing input was peripheral blood. The receptors shown here come from a man aged 55-75 years with COVID-19, enrolled during active disease.

V and J are TRBV27 and TRBJ2-3, with D maybe TRBD2 (6 bases). V shed 2 bases and J shed 5 bases, with 11 bases lying between them. This CDR3 is 14 amino acids long. Germline CDR1 reads MNHEY; CDR2 reads SMNVEV (reference sequence). CDR3 sequence: CASSLAAGLDTQYF. The CDR3 nucleotides are TGTGCCAGCAGTTTAGCGGCGGGGCTAGATACGCAGTATTTT.

The chain has TRBV11-1 and TRBJ1-3; no clear D gene. CDR1 is SGHAT, CDR2 FQDESV, per germline (reference sequence). This CDR3 contains 15 residues. Between the trimmed V and J ends, which lost 0 bases and 4 bases, there was a span of 10 bases. CDR3 residues: CASSLARGAGNTIYF. The CDR3 bases are TGTGCCAGCAGCTTAGCGCGAGGAGCCGGAAACACCATATATTTT.

The chain's CDR3 is CASRKEVTTEAFF. CDR3 DNA: TGTGCCAGCAGGAAGGAGGTTACCACTGAAGCTTTCTTT. The chain has TRBV6-4 and TRBJ1-1; D is ambiguous. Germline CDR1 is MRHNA and CDR2 is SNTAGT. V was trimmed by 6 bases and J by 4 bases, leaving 12 bases between them. CDR3 length equals 13 residues.

The chain combines TRBV28 with TRBJ1-1, with D perhaps TRBD1 (5 bases). CDR1 is MDHEN and CDR2 is SYDVKM in the germline V gene. This CDR3 region has 13 residues. The V end was cut by 8 bases, the J end by 1 base, with 11 bases between. The CDR3 is CASGLGENTEAFF. In nucleotides, the CDR3 is TGTGCCAGCGGTCTAGGGGAGAACACTGAAGCTTTCTTT. The whole variable domain, filled in from reference TRBV28 and TRBJ1-1, reads DVKVTQSSRYLVKRTGEKVFLECVQDMDHENMFWYRQDPGLGLRLIYFSYDVKMKEKGDIPEGYSVSREKKERFSLILESASTNQTSMYLCASGLGENTEAFFGQGTRLTVV.

The chain is built from TRBV5-1 and TRBJ2-1; TRBD2 matches 8 bases. Germline values: CDR1 SGHRS, CDR2 YFSETQ. J lost 2 bases, V lost 2 bases, and 3 bases had no gene match. The CDR3 sequence is 15 residues long. Here the CDR3 reads CASSFSGSTYNEQFF. Here the CDR3 DNA reads TGCGCCAGCAGCTTCAGCGGGAGCACCTACAATGAGCAGTTCTTC.

This chain links TRBV10-3 with TRBJ2-3; TRBD1 aligns across 8 bases. The CDR3 contains 16 residues. V lost 2 bases and J lost 3; bases outside the gene matches: 7. In germline, CDR1 is ENHRY, CDR2 SYGVKD. Here the CDR3 reads CAISEAGTGVTDTQYF. CDR3 bases: TGTGCCATCAGTGAGGCCGGGACAGGCGTAACAGATACGCAGTATTTT.

V is TRBV7-2 and J is TRBJ1-3; D perhaps matches TRBD1 (5 bases). V lost 8 bases and J lost 7, with 18 bases in between. The CDR3 runs to 14 residues. From germline, CDR1 is SGHTA and CDR2 FQGNSA. CDR3 nucleotides: TGTGCCAGCCGATCGGACAACTTAGGGAACACCATATATTTT. Encoded protein: CASRSDNLGNTIYF.

The chain couples TRBV18 to TRBJ1-2, with 11 bases that match TRBD1. V lost 3 bases, J lost 2 bases, and 2 bases stayed unmatched. Germline loops: CDR1 KGHSH, CDR2 LQKENI. The CDR3 is 15 amino acids. CDR3 region: CASSPRTGGNYGYTF. DNA of the CDR3: TGTGCCAGCTCACCGCGGACAGGGGGCAACTATGGCTACACCTTC.

The chain is built from TRBV2 and TRBJ1-5; D gene ambiguous. CDR3 length: 13 residues. Germline V gives CDR1 SNHLY, CDR2 FYNNEI. With 7 bases removed from V and 5 bases from J, the gap between germline ends came to 12 bases. Here the CDR3 DNA reads TGTGCCAGCACTCAGGTAACCTATCAGCCCCAGCATTTT. Its protein is CASTQVTYQPQHF.

The rearrangement uses TRBV2 and TRBJ1-1, with 8 bases that match TRBD1. The CDR3 consists of 16 residues. In germline, CDR1 is SNHLY, CDR2 FYNNEI. Trimming removed 4 bases from V and 5 bases from J; junction bases left unmatched: 12. CDR3 nucleotides: TGTGCCAGCAGTGCCAAGACATGGACAGGGAGGACTGAAGCTTTCTTT. It codes for CASSAKTWTGRTEAFF.

The chain couples TRBV5-5 to TRBJ2-5; D might be TRBD2 (5 bases). CDR1 is SGHKS and CDR2 is YYEKEE in the germline V gene (reference sequence). The CDR3 has 15 amino acids. The V end lost 1 base, the J end lost 4 bases, and 14 bases lay between the germline ends. CDR3 sequence reads: CASSLTVGIRETQYF. The CDR3 nucleotides are TGTGCCAGCAGCTTGACGGTCGGGATACGAGAGACCCAGTACTTC.

This chain joins TRBV3-1 (or the pseudogene TRBV3-2) and TRBJ1-5; D unresolved. This CDR3 region has 14 residues. V lost 4 bases to trimming and J lost 3 bases, with 10 bases between them. CDR1 and CDR2 (germline): LGHDT, YNNKEL (reference sequence). CDR3 sequence: CASSPGRINQPQHF. CDR3 nucleotides: TGTGCCAGCAGCCCTGGCAGGATCAATCAGCCCCAGCATTTT.

This rearrangement joins TRBV5-1 to TRBJ2-1, with D tentatively TRBD2 (6 bases). The CDR3 runs to 14 residues. Trimming left V 3 bases short and J 5 bases short, with 12 bases between. CDR1 is SGHRS, CDR2 YFSETQ, per germline. CDR3 bases: TGCGCCAGCAGCTCTCCGGGACTTGACAATGAGCAGTTCTTC. Translating it yields CASSSPGLDNEQFF.

This chain connects TRBV7-2 to TRBJ1-2, with D perhaps matching TRBD1 (5 bases). Trimming took 5 bases from V and 6 from J, leaving 16 bases between them. From germline, CDR1 is SGHTA and CDR2 FQGNSA. The CDR3 contains 14 residues. CDR3 in amino acids: CASSPAGRGDGYTF. The CDR3 DNA reads TGTGCCAGCAGCCCGGCGGGGCGCGGTGATGGCTACACCTTC. Using reference TRBV7-2 and TRBJ1-2 for the parts outside the CDR3, the full variable domain is GAGVSQSPSNKVTEKGKDVELRCDPISGHTALYWYRQSLGQGLEFLIYFQGNSAPDKSGLPSDRFSAERTGGSVSTLTIQRTQQEDSAVYLCASSPAGRGDGYTFGSGTRLTVV.

This chain joins TRBV16 and TRBJ2-2; TRBD1 is a possible D gene (6 bases). There are 16 residues in the CDR3. The germline V and J ends were trimmed by 0 bases and 1 base, with 9 bases remaining between them. CDR1 and CDR2 from the germline V gene are KGHSY and FQNENV. The CDR3 DNA sequence: TGTGCCAGCAGCCAATCCCCAGGGGAGAACACCGGGGAGCTGTTTTTT. It codes for CASSQSPGENTGELFF.

The chain recombines TRBV18 with TRBJ1-3; D is unresolved. V shed 3 bases and J shed 0 bases, with 12 bases lying between them. There are 16 residues in the CDR3. The V gene's germline CDR1 is KGHSH and CDR2 LQKENI. As DNA, the CDR3 is TGTGCCAGCTCACCCGAACGACTGATCTCTGGAAACACCATATATTTT. This codes for CASSPERLISGNTIYF.